This T cell receptor (beta chain) was retrieved from a study of cytomegalovirus exposure and HLA in healthy donors. The PCR used 60 Vbeta and 13 Jbeta primers. The method was immunoSEQ multiplex PCR; TCRdb's version includes in-frame clones alone and lacks a portion of them. The repertoire holds 120,000 to 150,000 clones, with roughly a tenth as singletons. Broader study findings: Most CMV-associated TCR beta chains appeared HLA-restricted in a later analysis.

In germline, CDR1 is SGHRS, CDR2 YFSETQ. V was clipped by 5 bases and J by 7 bases; unmatched bases: 9. The CDR3 has 16 residues. This clone appeared a few times. No antigen is known for it. Sequenced: PBMCs. V gene TRBV5-1 combines with J gene TRBJ2-1, with 13 bases fitting TRBD2. The receptor was isolated from a male donor in good health and CMV-seronegative. CDR3 coding DNA: TGCGCCAGCAGACCAGGACTAGCGGGAGATATAAATGAGCAGTTCTTC. It codes for CASRPGLAGDINEQFF.